A selection of T cell receptor beta chains follows, all from one sample in a study of T cell clones after liver transplantation. Repertoires were generated with immunoSEQ multiplex PCR, while TCRdb's copy carries only in-frame clones and drops some. The sample lists approximately 12,000 clones, roughly 74% occurring once. The sequencing used CD8+ T cells from blood, collected at the 22-month timepoint. Every receptor here comes from a human patient who received a liver transplant. Some T cells here may be from the graft donor. CDR3s include the opening cysteine and the closing phenylalanine or tryptophan. A D gene is named only where the DNA matches it firmly. Rows give clone size only sometimes, using once, few, many, or a class for an expanded clone.

D,J,V,size,DNA,CDR3
-,TRBJ2-7,TRBV29-1,-,TGCAGCGTTGCCGCGGGGGCCTCCTACGAGCAGTACTTC,CSVAAGASYEQYF
TRBD2,TRBJ2-5,TRBV10-3,few,TGTGCCATCGGTGGGGGGGGCCAAGAGACCCAGTACTTC,CAIGGGGQETQYF
-,TRBJ2-3,TRBV5-4,-,TGTGCCAGCAGCTTGGGAGATACGCAGTATTTT,CASSLGDTQYF
-,TRBJ1-2,TRBV5-6,-,TGTGCCAGCAGCTTGGGTTTCATGACAGTCGTCGGAGGCTACACCTTC,CASSLGFMTVVGGYTF
-,TRBJ2-3,TRBV4-1,few,TGCGCCAGCAGCCACGGGGCGGAAACAGATACGCAGTATTTT,CASSHGAETDTQYF
-,TRBJ2-2,TRBV27,-,TGTGCCAGCAGTAATAACGCGGGGTTCACCGGGGAGCTGTTTTTT,CASSNNAGFTGELFF
-,TRBJ2-1,TRBV10-2,once,TGCGCCAGCAGTGAGGCAACTGGCACTGAGCAGTTCTTC,CASSEATGTEQFF
TRBD2,TRBJ2-5,TRBV5-4,-,TGTGCCAGCAGCTTGCGGCTAGCGGGGGGCCAAGAGACCCAGTACTTC,CASSLRLAGGQETQYF
-,TRBJ1-6,TRBV7-2,-,TGTGCCAGCAGCTTAGAACAGATGGGGAGTAATTCACCCCTCCACTTT,CASSLEQMGSNSPLHF
-,TRBJ1-3,TRBV6-6,-,TGTGCCAGCAGTCAACAGGGATTGGAAAACACCATATATTTT,CASSQQGLENTIYF
-,TRBJ2-3,TRBV7-3,-,TGTGCCAGCAGCTTAAGTTCCGGCGTTTACACAGATACGCAGTATTTT,CASSLSSGVYTDTQYF
-,TRBJ2-7,TRBV5-4,-,TGTGCCAGCACCGCGTCGGGACGGAACTACGAGCAGTACTTC,CASTASGRNYEQYF
-,TRBJ2-5,TRBV19,-,TGTGCCAGTAGTATTAGGGGGTACGAGACCCAGTACTTC,CASSIRGYETQYF
TRBD1,TRBJ2-1,TRBV19,few,TGTGCCAGTAGTCCCCTGACAGGGAGCGGTGAGCAGTTCTTC,CASSPLTGSGEQFF
TRBD2,TRBJ2-1,TRBV4-1,-,TGCGCCAGCAGCCAAGGACTAGCGGGAGTCAATGAGCAGTTCTTC,CASSQGLAGVNEQFF
-,TRBJ1-2,TRBV6-5,many,TGTGCCAGCAGTTACGGGGGGGGCGGCTATGGCTACACCTTC,CASSYGGGGYGYTF
-,TRBJ2-7,TRBV4-1,-,TGCGCCAGCAGCCAAGTACCCCAGGCCTACGAGCAGTACTTC,CASSQVPQAYEQYF
TRBD1,TRBJ1-4,TRBV18,-,TGTGCCAGCTCTCCCCCCGGCCTCAGGGGGGCAACTAATGAAAAACTGTTTTTT,CASSPPGLRGATNEKLFF
TRBD1,TRBJ2-1,TRBV6-6,-,TGTGCCAGCAGTCCAACAGGGGATGAGCAGTTCTTC,CASSPTGDEQFF
-,TRBJ2-1,TRBV30,-,TGTGCCTGGAGCGGACTCTTCGATGAGCAGTTCTTC,CAWSGLFDEQFF
-,TRBJ1-5,TRBV5-6,-,TGTGCCAGCAGCTTAAATATAGGGGATAGCAATCAGCCCCAGCATTTT,CASSLNIGDSNQPQHF
TRBD2,TRBJ2-7,TRBV29-1,medium-sized,TGCAGCGTTGTCCCTGCGGGGGGCCGGGAGCAGTACTTC,CSVVPAGGREQYF
-,TRBJ2-3,TRBV5-6,-,TGTGCCAGCAGCCCGAACACAGATACGCAGTATTTT,CASSPNTDTQYF